What follows are 27 T cell receptor beta chains derived from one specimen sequenced in a study of T cell clonality in common variable immunodeficiency. The method was immunoSEQ multiplex PCR; TCRdb's version includes in-frame clones alone and lacks a portion of them. The sample holds 57,000 or so clones, and no clone turns up only once. Sequenced sample: peripheral blood mononuclear cells. The receptors shown here come from a person aged 18-69 years in good health.

This clone was seen repeatedly, ten times or more. The read terminates 3 residues before the CDR3 end, so the remaining end is supplied by the germline J gene. The V gene is TRBV15, the J gene TRBJ1-1; D gene unclear. Trimming took off 2 bases at V and 1 base at J, with 8 bases between the two ends. Germline V gene sequence: CDR1 LNHNV, CDR2 YYDKDF (reference sequence). The CDR3 is made up of 14 amino acids. The part of the CDR3 DNA that was read is TGTGCCACCAGCAGACGAACAGCGAACACTGAA. It encodes CATSRRTANTE. Given in full, the CDR3 is CATSRRTANTEAFF.

This clone was recorded at least ten times. The read gets to within 3 residues of the CDR3 end, and the germline J gene fills in the rest. The V call is TRBV3-1 (or the pseudogene TRBV3-2), the J call TRBJ2-1, with 12 bases matching TRBD2. The junction had 6 bases not matched to a gene; V was cut back by 1 base and J by 8 bases. This CDR3 is built from 16 residues. The germline V gene has CDR1 LGHDT and CDR2 YNNKEL (reference sequence). The CDR3 protein is CASSQVRASGRDEQFF. CDR3 DNA, as far as it was read: TGTGCCAGCAGCCAAGTGAGGGCTAGCGGGAGGGATGAG.

This clone was counted ten times or more. The read is 3 residues too short to cover the CDR3 end, so that end is filled in from the germline J gene. The chain has TRBV4-1 and TRBJ2-1; 13 bases agree with TRBD2. V shed 7 bases and J 7 bases; nucleotides not matched to a gene: 7. The CDR3 runs 15 residues. Per germline, CDR1 MGHRA and CDR2 YSYEKL. The sequenced CDR3 bases are TGCGCCAGCAACCCACTAGCGGGAGGGAGGAATGAG. Amino acids: CASNPLAGGRNE. The entire CDR3 sequence reads CASNPLAGGRNEQFF.

This clone has a count of ten or more. The missing CDR3 end, 3 residues past where the read stops, is filled in from the germline J gene. This chain joins TRBV20-1 and TRBJ2-1; D not resolved. Trimming left V 1 base short and J 4 bases short, with 11 bases between. Germline V gene data show CDR1 as DFQATT and CDR2 as SNEGSKA (reference sequence). The CDR3 has 14 amino acids. CDR3 sequence reads: CSARVLEVYNEQFF. The sequenced part of the CDR3 DNA is TGCAGTGCTAGAGTCCTAGAGGTTTACAATGAG.

Ten or more counts support this clone. With the read ending 3 residues before the CDR3 end, the germline J gene is used to fill in that end. The chain joins TRBV6-1 to TRBJ2-7; D ambiguous. The V gene's germline CDR1 is MNHNS and CDR2 SASEGT. V was shortened by 4 bases and J by 4 bases, with 5 bases between the two germline ends. The CDR3 is made up of 11 amino acids. This CDR3 reads CASSGAYEQYF. The covered CDR3 bases are TGTGCCAGCAGTGGCGCATACGAG.

The table lists this clone with a few counts. The read comes to an end 3 residues before the CDR3 does, leaving the germline J gene to fill in the end. The chain combines TRBV10-2 with TRBJ2-7, with TRBD2 matching 13 bases. The CDR3 extends over 18 amino acids. V was clipped by 2 bases and J by 2 bases; unmatched bases: 9. CDR1 WSHSY and CDR2 SAAADI come from the germline V gene. CDR3 bases read: TGCGCCAGCAGTGAGACAGGGACTAGCGGGACCCTCACCTACGAG. This translates into CASSETGTSGTLTYE. The whole CDR3 protein reads CASSETGTSGTLTYEQYF.

This clone showed up many times. The read comes to an end 3 residues before the CDR3 does, leaving the germline J gene to fill in the end. This chain joins TRBV10-1 and TRBJ2-1; perhaps TRBD2 as D (6 bases). Germline values: CDR1 WNHNN, CDR2 SYGVQD (reference sequence). Trimming removed 7 bases at V and 6 bases at J, with 16 bases between. The CDR3 sequence is 14 residues long. CDR3 sequence: CASTPRGFLNEQFF. The CDR3 bases that were read are TGCGCCAGCACCCCCCGGGGGTTTCTCAATGAG.

At least ten counts were recorded for this clone. Read data end 3 residues before the CDR3 end; the end is taken from the germline J gene. The chain recombines TRBV7-8 with TRBJ1-2; 9 bases agree with TRBD1. The CDR3 covers 16 residues. Per germline, CDR1 SGHVS and CDR2 FQNEAQ. J lost 3 bases, V lost 4 bases, and 9 bases had no gene match. The sequenced part of the CDR3 DNA is TGTGCCAGCAGCTCAGGGACAGGGCGCTCGTACTATGGC. Protein: CASSSGTGRSYYG. The CDR3 as a whole reads CASSSGTGRSYYGYTF.

This clone showed up many times. The observed sequence ends 3 residues before the CDR3 terminus, with the missing tail filled in from the germline J gene. The rearrangement uses TRBV5-6 and TRBJ1-1, with a tentative D call TRBD1 (6 bases). V was trimmed by 5 bases and J by 0 bases, leaving 11 bases between them. The CDR3 runs to 14 residues. Per the germline V gene, CDR1 is SGHDT and CDR2 is YYEEEE. CDR3 bases read: TGTGCCAGCAGAGTAGGACAGATGAACACTGAA. Protein product: CASRVGQMNTE. The whole CDR3 sequence reads CASRVGQMNTEAFF.

Many counts were recorded for this clone. The CDR3 end lies 3 residues beyond the end of the read and is filled in from the germline J gene. The chain is built from TRBV20-1 and TRBJ1-2; TRBD1 matches at 9 bases. V was pared by 6 bases and J by 4 bases, with 15 bases of the junction left unmatched. Per germline, CDR1 DFQATT and CDR2 SNEGSKA (reference sequence). There are 16 residues in the CDR3. CDR3 DNA (partial): TGCAGTGCAACAACCGGGACAGGGAACTACGGCTATGGC. Protein sequence: CSATTGTGNYGYG. The entire CDR3 protein is CSATTGTGNYGYGYTF.

CDR3 sequence: CASSLGGRRYEQYF. The sequenced CDR3 bases are TGTGCCAGCAGCTTGGGCGGGAGAAGGTACGAG. The V and J genes are TRBV7-2 and TRBJ2-7; 7 nucleotides agree with TRBD2. The read ends 3 residues before the CDR3 terminus; that terminus is restored from the germline J gene. V lost 3 bases to trimming and J lost 4 bases; unmatched junction nucleotides: 6. CDR1 and CDR2 from the germline V gene are SGHTA and FQGNSA. CDR3 length: 14 amino acids.

This clone has at least ten counts. The read stops 3 residues short of the end of the CDR3; the missing end is completed from the germline J gene. The chain joins TRBV11-3 to TRBJ2-7; 7 nucleotides align to TRBD2. V shed 1 base, J shed 5 bases, and the junction held 5 bases outside the gene matches. Germline-derived CDR1 and CDR2 are SGHNT and YENEEA. CDR3 size: 14 residues. The part of the CDR3 DNA that was read is TGTGCCAGCAGCTTAGGCGGGAGCACCCACGAG. It specifies CASSLGGSTHE. The full CDR3 protein reads CASSLGGSTHEQYF. Full variable domain (remainder filled in from reference TRBV11-3 and TRBJ2-7): EAGVVQSPRYKIIEKKQPVAFWCNPISGHNTLYWYLQNLGQGPELLIRYENEEAVDDSQLPKDRFSAERLKGVDSTLKIQPAELGDSAVYLCASSLGGSTHEQYFGPGTRLTVT.

This clone was seen ten or more times. The read terminates 3 residues ahead of where the CDR3 ends, so the germline J gene completes it. The rearrangement joins TRBV19 to TRBJ2-3, with TRBD2 as a possible D gene (6 bases). Germline V gene data show CDR1 as LNHDA and CDR2 as SQIVND (reference sequence). This CDR3 spans 12 amino acids. The DNA read from the CDR3 is TGTGCCAGTAGTGCGGGGAATGGTGCG. The encoded protein is CASSAGNGA. The CDR3 in full is CASSAGNGAQYF.

This clone was counted ten times or more. The CDR3 goes on 3 residues after the read ends, and that part is filled in from the germline J gene. The V and J genes are TRBV19 and TRBJ1-4; 7 bases map to TRBD1. Germline loops: CDR1 LNHDA, CDR2 SQIVND (reference sequence). CDR3 length: 18 residues. CDR3 sequence reads: CASSKIRQGLGDGGKLFF. The DNA read from the CDR3 is TGTGCCAGTAGTAAAATCAGACAGGGCCTAGGGGACGGTGGCAAA.

This clone occurred many times. Coverage ceases 3 residues before the CDR3 finishes, and the germline J gene fills in the end. This chain connects TRBV20-1 to TRBJ1-1; D is possibly TRBD1 (6 bases). V shed 6 bases and J shed 3 bases, with 23 bases lying between them. Germline loops: CDR1 DFQATT, CDR2 SNEGSKA (reference sequence). CDR3 length equals 16 residues. CDR3 DNA, as far as it was read: TGCAGTGCCAGGCCACGGGGGTGGGGGGGCGACACTGAA. This translates into CSARPRGWGGDTE. The whole CDR3 sequence is CSARPRGWGGDTEAFF.

There are many counts of this clone. The read ends 3 residues early relative to the CDR3; the germline J gene fills the gap. The genes are TRBV7-9 and TRBJ1-2, with no clear D. CDR1 and CDR2 from the germline V gene are SEHNR and FQNEAQ (reference sequence). The CDR3 is 12 residues long. The V end was cut by 4 bases, the J end by 4 bases, with 7 bases between. CDR3 bases read: TGTGCCAGCAGCTCCGCGGGCTATGGC. It codes for CASSSAGYG. The CDR3 in full is CASSSAGYGYTF.

This clone showed up many times. The DNA ends 3 residues before the CDR3 does, and the rest of the CDR3 is filled in from the germline J gene. The V call is TRBV5-1, the J call TRBJ2-3, with 7 nucleotides matching TRBD2. The V segment lost 0 bases and the J segment 5 bases; nucleotides outside the gene matches: 9. Germline lookup yields CDR1 SGHRS and CDR2 YFSETQ. There are 16 residues in the CDR3. The CDR3 sequence: CASSLVAGEWGDTQYF. CDR3 DNA, as far as it was read: TGCGCCAGCAGCTTGGTGGCGGGAGAGTGGGGAGATACG.

This clone was observed at least ten times. The read finishes 3 residues shy of the CDR3 end, and the germline J gene is used to complete it. The chain employs TRBV12-3 or TRBV12-4 and TRBJ2-7, with 8 bases that match TRBD1. Unmatched junction bases numbered 8, after V lost 4 bases and J lost 3 bases. The CDR3 runs to 15 residues. CDR3 bases read: TGTGCCAGCAGTTCCGGGACAGGAAATGTCTACGAG. The encoded protein is CASSSGTGNVYE. The entire CDR3 protein reads CASSSGTGNVYEQYF.

This clone showed up just a few times. The sequenced fragment ends 3 residues before the CDR3 boundary, so the rest is inferred from the germline J gene. This chain connects TRBV7-2 to TRBJ2-7; 10 bases fit TRBD2. Trimming at V came to 6 bases and at J to 3 bases, leaving 5 bases not matched to a gene. The CDR3 runs 14 residues. In germline, CDR1 is SGHTA, CDR2 FQGNSA. CDR3 amino acids: CASSVGTSDYEQYF. The sequenced part of the CDR3 DNA is TGTGCCAGCAGTGTCGGGACTAGCGACTACGAG.

This clone was picked up many times. The DNA ends 3 residues before the CDR3 does, and the rest of the CDR3 is filled in from the germline J gene. The rearrangement joins TRBV24-1 to TRBJ2-3; tentatively, D is TRBD1 (6 bases). V was clipped by 4 bases and J by 2 bases, with 15 bases between them. The germline gives CDR1 KGHDR, CDR2 SFDVKD. The CDR3 is 16 residues long. CDR3 loop: CATSESLDRSTDTQYF. Incomplete CDR3 DNA: TGTGCCACCAGTGAATCACTGGACAGATCCACAGATACG.

On this clone itself: Coverage ceases 3 residues before the CDR3 finishes, and the germline J gene fills in the end. This rearrangement joins TRBV29-1 to TRBJ2-3, with 9 bases lining up with TRBD2. Germline loops: CDR1 SQVTM, CDR2 ANQGSEA. The length of the CDR3 is 16 residues. CDR3 DNA (partial): TGCAGCGTCCAGGGTTATAGCGGGAGTTCACAAGAGACG. Its protein is CSVQGYSGSSQET. The whole CDR3 region reads CSVQGYSGSSQETQYF.

This clone was seen repeatedly, ten times or more. The CDR3 goes on 3 residues after the read ends, and that part is filled in from the germline J gene. The rearrangement links TRBV19 to TRBJ1-1; D call uncertain. Germline CDR1 LNHDA, CDR2 SQIVND (reference sequence). CDR3 size: 15 residues. The ends were cut back, 5 bases at V and 0 bases at J, with 13 bases in the middle. The CDR3 reads CASSAERLLNTEAFF. The sequenced CDR3 bases are TGTGCCAGTAGTGCCGAGCGGCTCCTGAACACTGAA.

This clone was seen ten or more times. Read coverage stops 3 residues before the CDR3 terminus; the germline J gene supplies the remainder. The V gene is TRBV7-2, the J gene TRBJ2-1, with TRBD2 matching 7 bases. With V trimmed by 4 bases and J by 8 bases, 8 bases remained unmatched. Per the germline V gene, CDR1 is SGHTA and CDR2 is FQGNSA. The length of the CDR3 is 14 residues. The CDR3 sequence is CASSSYRGSDEQFF. The CDR3 bases that were read are TGTGCCAGCAGCTCTTACCGCGGGAGCGATGAG.

This clone showed up many times. Read coverage stops 3 residues before the CDR3 terminus; the germline J gene supplies the remainder. The genes are TRBV29-1 and TRBJ2-7; TRBD1 aligns across 12 bases. The CDR3 spans 14 residues. CDR1 SQVTM and CDR2 ANQGSEA come from the germline V gene. V shed 5 bases and J 2 bases; nucleotides not matched to a gene: 4. CDR3 DNA (partial): TGCAGCGTTCCGGGACAGGGGGCCACCTACGAG. Its translation is CSVPGQGATYE. Given in full, the CDR3 is CSVPGQGATYEQYF.

This clone occurred many times. The read finishes 3 residues shy of the CDR3 end, and the germline J gene is used to complete it. This chain uses TRBV2 with TRBJ2-7, with D possibly being TRBD1 (5 bases). Germline V gene data show CDR1 as SNHLY and CDR2 as FYNNEI. CDR3 size: 13 residues. V was pared by 0 bases and J by 3 bases, with 6 bases between. CDR3 DNA (partial): TGTGCCAGCAGTGAAGCAGGACACTACGAG. It encodes CASSEAGHYE. The entire CDR3 is CASSEAGHYEQYF.

This clone appeared many times. The observed sequence ends 3 residues before the CDR3 terminus, with the missing tail filled in from the germline J gene. The J gene is TRBJ1-2, the V gene TRBV29-1; TRBD1 matches 8 bases. The CDR3 has 13 amino acids. CDR1 and CDR2 (germline): SQVTM, ANQGSEA. V was clipped by 3 bases and J by 7 bases; unmatched bases: 7. CDR3 bases read: TGCAGCGTTGACGCCCCAGGGGGCGGTGGC. Translating it yields CSVDAPGGGG. Given in full, the CDR3 is CSVDAPGGGGYTF.

This clone occurred many times. Partial CDR3 DNA: TGTGCCAGCAAAACGGGACTAGCGTCTAATGAG. Its protein is CASKTGLASNE. The full CDR3 reads CASKTGLASNEQFF. The rearrangement uses TRBV6-4 and TRBJ2-1; 10 bases map to TRBD2. The DNA ends 3 residues before the CDR3 does, and the rest of the CDR3 is filled in from the germline J gene. Germline CDR1 is MRHNA and CDR2 is SNTAGT. The CDR3 is 14 residues long. Trimming took 7 bases from V and 7 from J; bases not matched to a gene: 7.